This TCR beta chain was sequenced for a study of blood T cell repertoires in COVID-19. Looked up from germline, CDR1 is KGHSH and CDR2 is LQKENI. Unmatched junction bases numbered 4, after V lost 6 bases and J lost 0 bases. The CDR3 has 14 residues. This clone has just one count. The participants were between about 18 and 95 years old and came from under 25 US areas. As processed by the authors: Reference gene primer amplification gave nucleated cell count estimates. Libraries were prepared by immunoSEQ multiplex PCR; TCRdb keeps only in-frame clonotypes and omits some of them. The V and J calls and clone size were taken over from that table, and D and trimming were inferred from the DNA. This sample has 95,000 to 150,000 clones, with roughly 84% found just once.

The sequenced sample was PBMCs or T cells enriched from blood (not recorded which). This clonotype was obtained from a woman in her 30s who had recovered from COVID-19. The chain couples TRBV18 to TRBJ1-1, with 7 bases fitting TRBD1. Written as DNA, the CDR3 is TGTGCCAGCTCGCGACAGGGTGTGAACACTGAAGCTTTCTTT. It encodes CASSRQGVNTEAFF.